Listed here are 23 T cell receptor beta chains from one sample, sequenced in a study of shared clonotypes between healthy human individuals. Only CD45RO-negative cells positively selected for CCR7 counted as naive CD8 cells, so terminally differentiated effector memory CD45RA+ cells were excluded. TCRdb's copy holds only in-frame clones and misses some; the assay was immunoSEQ multiplex PCR. The repertoire holds approximately 2,200,000 clones, with 93% as singletons. Sequencing was done on a sample of naive CD8+ T cells from PBMCs. These receptors were collected from a man between 18 and 29 years old in good health. Some clones in this sample may be carry-over from other donors' samples.

This clone came up a few times. The V and J genes are TRBV29-1 and TRBJ2-7, with D maybe TRBD2 (6 bases). V lost 5 bases to trimming and J lost 3 bases, with 14 bases between them. This CDR3 is 13 amino acids long. Germline V CDR1 and CDR2: SQVTM, ANQGSEA. CDR3 in amino acids: CSVSPRGGYEQYF. For the CDR3, the DNA is TGCAGCGTTTCGCCCCGGGGAGGCTACGAGCAGTACTTC.

This clone was seen just once. The chain has TRBV7-2 and TRBJ1-2; D unresolved. This CDR3 has 17 amino acids. Germline-derived CDR1 and CDR2 are SGHTA and FQGNSA. The ends were cut back, 5 bases at V and 1 base at J, with 20 bases in the middle. CDR3 loop: CASSHPRTDLVNYGYTF. CDR3 nucleotides: TGTGCCAGCAGCCACCCTCGGACGGATTTAGTTAACTATGGCTACACCTTC.

V is TRBV30 and J is TRBJ2-7; D might be TRBD1 or TRBD2, each matching 5 bases. This CDR3 contains 13 residues. The germline gives CDR1 GTSNPN, CDR2 SVGIG (reference sequence). The V gene lost 1 base and the J gene lost 7 bases, with 14 bases spanning the gap. CDR3: CAWSGQGVGEQYF. Here the CDR3 DNA reads TGTGCCTGGAGTGGGCAGGGAGTAGGAGAGCAGTACTTC.

V is TRBV6-5 and J is TRBJ1-5; 9 bases are a match to TRBD1. J was trimmed by 4 bases and V by 10 bases; bases with no gene match: 8. Germline-derived CDR1 and CDR2 are MNHEY and SVGAGI. The CDR3 extends over 14 amino acids. The CDR3, as DNA: TGTGCCACCCGACAGGGGGTAGGGAATCAGCCCCAGCATTTT. It yields the protein CATRQGVGNQPQHF.

The V and J genes are TRBV11-3 and TRBJ2-1; D call uncertain. V dropped 1 base and J dropped 3 bases, with 13 bases sitting between them. The V gene's germline CDR1 is SGHNT and CDR2 YENEEA. This CDR3 has 16 amino acids. The CDR3 sequence: CASSLGWTVGYNEQFF. The DNA for the CDR3 is TGTGCCAGCAGCTTAGGGTGGACGGTAGGCTACAATGAGCAGTTCTTC.

The genes are TRBV9 and TRBJ2-1, with 7 bases fitting TRBD1. Trimming removed 4 bases from V and 6 bases from J; junction bases left unmatched: 7. The germline gives CDR1 SGDLS, CDR2 YYNGEE. This CDR3 has 14 residues. In DNA form, the CDR3 reads TGTGCCAGCAGCTCCCGGACAGGCTTCAATGAGCAGTTCTTC. It yields the protein CASSSRTGFNEQFF.

The chain combines TRBV6-5 with TRBJ2-7; either TRBD1 or TRBD2 may supply D (6 bases each). CDR3 length equals 13 residues. V dropped 7 bases and J dropped 5 bases, with 15 bases sitting between them. Germline CDR1 is MNHEY and CDR2 is SVGAGI. CDR3 protein: CASTSGAGNEQYF. CDR3 in DNA: TGTGCCAGCACCTCGGGGGCGGGAAACGAGCAGTACTTC.

About this clone itself: This CDR3 is also generated by other DNA sequences in the sample. V gene TRBV30 combines with J gene TRBJ1-1; D is unclear. The germline V gene encodes CDR1 GTSNPN and CDR2 SVGIG (reference sequence). This CDR3 is 10 amino acids long. V lost 2 bases, J lost 5 bases, and 3 bases lay in between. The CDR3 protein is CAWSRTEAFF. The CDR3 DNA is TGTGCCTGGAGTCGTACTGAAGCTTTCTTT. Full variable domain (rest looked up from reference TRBV30 and TRBJ1-1): SQTIHQWPATLVQPVGSPLSLECTVEGTSNPNLYWYRQAAGRGLQLLFYSVGIGQISSEVPQNLSASRPQDRQFILSSKKLLLSDSGFYLCAWSRTEAFFGQGTRLTVV.

The gene calls are TRBV9 and TRBJ2-6, with TRBD2 matching 7 bases. V gave up 0 bases and J gave up 0 bases; unmatched junction bases: 3. The CDR3 consists of 17 residues. In germline, CDR1 is SGDLS, CDR2 YYNGEE. As DNA, the CDR3 is TGTGCCAGCAGCGTAGGGGGCGGGAGCTCTGGGGCCAACGTCCTGACTTTC. Translating it yields CASSVGGGSSGANVLTF.

The chain recombines TRBV4-3 with TRBJ1-6, with D uncertain. Looked up from germline, CDR1 is LGHNA and CDR2 is YSLEER. Trimming removed 4 bases from V and 0 bases from J, with 22 bases in between. The CDR3 totals 20 residues. In DNA form, the CDR3 reads TGCGCCAGCAGCCCCCTTTCGGGCTCGGGGAGAAGCTCCTATAATTCACCCCTCCACTTT. Amino acid sequence: CASSPLSGSGRSSYNSPLHF.

This clone was counted once. The chain employs TRBV5-4 and TRBJ2-3; possibly TRBD2 for D (5 bases). CDR3 length: 14 amino acids. Trimming took off 4 bases at V and 2 bases at J, with 11 bases between the two ends. Germline loops: CDR1 SGHNT, CDR2 YYREEE (reference sequence). The CDR3 loop is CASSAGGDTDTQYF. The CDR3 coding sequence is TGTGCCAGCAGCGCTGGAGGAGACACAGATACGCAGTATTTT.

The V and J genes are TRBV18 and TRBJ2-5; 8 positions match TRBD2. Trimming at V came to 2 bases and at J to 3 bases, leaving 11 bases not matched to a gene. Looked up from germline, CDR1 is KGHSH and CDR2 is LQKENI. CDR3 length: 17 amino acids. The CDR3 DNA reads TGTGCCAGCTCACCAGGGGTAGCGGGATCACTAAAAGAGACCCAGTACTTC. Amino acid sequence: CASSPGVAGSLKETQYF.

The chain combines TRBV4-3 with TRBJ1-2, with D unresolved. CDR1 is LGHNA and CDR2 is YSLEER in the germline V gene. Trimming removed 0 bases at V and 8 bases at J, with 13 bases between. There are 14 residues in the CDR3. Here the CDR3 reads CASSQDRAAGGYTF. In nucleotides, the CDR3 is TGCGCCAGCAGCCAAGATCGGGCGGCGGGGGGCTACACCTTC.

V gene TRBV7-6 combines with J gene TRBJ2-1; D might be TRBD2 (5 bases). V lost 5 bases and J lost 4, with 6 bases in between. Germline-derived CDR1 and CDR2 are SGHVS and FNYEAQ. This CDR3 has 12 residues. DNA for the CDR3: TGTGCCAGCAGCACGGGGTACAATGAGCAGTTCTTC. Translation: CASSTGYNEQFF.

The rearrangement joins TRBV29-1 to TRBJ2-7; tentative D call: TRBD1 (6 bases). This CDR3 has 13 residues. Trimming left V 5 bases short and J 7 bases short, with 18 bases between. CDR1 and CDR2 (germline): SQVTM, ANQGSEA. In nucleotides, the CDR3 is TGCAGCGTTAGGGGGTTGGGTTCGCGGGAGCAGTACTTC. Amino acids: CSVRGLGSREQYF.

J is TRBJ2-3 and V is TRBV9; D may be TRBD2 (5 bases). The CDR3 covers 13 residues. Trimming took off 4 bases at V and 5 bases at J, with 11 bases between the two ends. Germline values: CDR1 SGDLS, CDR2 YYNGEE. CDR3: CASSPGLEDTQYF. DNA of the CDR3: TGTGCCAGCAGCCCCGGACTGGAAGATACGCAGTATTTT.

V is TRBV13 and J is TRBJ2-3; perhaps TRBD2 as D (6 bases). Germline V gene lookup returns CDR1 PRHDT and CDR2 FYEKMQ (reference sequence). The V gene lost 5 bases and the J gene lost 3 bases, with 18 bases spanning the gap. CDR3 length equals 16 residues. Written as DNA, the CDR3 is TGTGCCAGCAGCCCCACGCGGGACCCCGCGACAGATACGCAGTATTTT. Amino acids: CASSPTRDPATDTQYF.

The sample holds one count of this clone. Written as DNA, the CDR3 is TGTGCCAGCACTAAACTCGCAGATACGCAGTATTTT. This sequence encodes CASTKLADTQYF. The chain has TRBV25-1 and TRBJ2-3; D unclear. The CDR3 loop spans 12 amino acids. CDR1 is MGHDK and CDR2 is SYGVNS in the germline V gene. Trimming left V 7 bases short and J 4 bases short, with 9 bases between.

The V gene is TRBV6-1, the J gene TRBJ2-3, with D perhaps TRBD1 (7 bases). The CDR3 runs to 19 residues. Trimming removed 3 bases at V and 2 bases at J, with 24 bases between. Germline loops: CDR1 MNHNS, CDR2 SASEGT. The CDR3 DNA follows: TGTGCCAGCAGTGATGTCTGGGCGGGGACAGACCCTTCCACAGATACGCAGTATTTT. Translation gives CASSDVWAGTDPSTDTQYF.

The sample holds a few counts of this clone. The chain joins TRBV9 to TRBJ1-1; D gene ambiguous. Germline CDR1 is SGDLS and CDR2 is YYNGEE. CDR3 length equals 15 residues. Trimming took 0 bases from V and 1 from J, leaving 10 bases between them. As DNA, the CDR3 is TGTGCCAGCAGCGTAGGACTCCGAACGAACACTGAAGCTTTCTTT. Residues: CASSVGLRTNTEAFF. The whole variable domain, remainder taken from reference TRBV9 and TRBJ1-1, is DSGVTQTPKHLITATGQRVTLRCSPRSGDLSVYWYQQSLDQGLQFLIQYYNGEERAKGNILERFSAQQFPDLHSELNLSSLELGDSALYFCASSVGLRTNTEAFFGQGTRLTVV.

The genes are TRBV7-6 and TRBJ1-3, with 7 bases lining up with TRBD1. Germline V gene data show CDR1 as SGHVS and CDR2 as FNYEAQ. The CDR3 runs to 15 residues. The V segment lost 5 bases and the J segment 0 bases; nucleotides outside the gene matches: 4. The CDR3 DNA follows: TGTGCCAGCAGCCCAGGGGGGATCTCTGGAAACACCATATATTTT. Residues: CASSPGGISGNTIYF.

V and J are TRBV5-1 and TRBJ2-7; TRBD2 matches 9 bases. Losses at the gene ends were 5 bases for V and 6 bases for J; bases not matched to a gene: 15. Germline V CDR1 and CDR2: SGHRS, YFSETQ. CDR3 length equals 16 residues. The CDR3 nucleotides are TGCGCCAGCAGACAACATACCGCCGGGACTAGCTTCGAGCAGTACTTC. It translates to CASRQHTAGTSFEQYF.

This clone was picked up one time. The rearrangement uses TRBV9 and TRBJ2-3, with 7 bases matching TRBD2. Germline V gene lookup returns CDR1 SGDLS and CDR2 YYNGEE. The CDR3 loop spans 18 amino acids. With 1 base clipped from V and 0 bases from J, the junction kept 11 bases outside the gene matches. CDR3 bases: TGTGCCAGCAGCGTAACCCGCCGGAGCGGGGATAGCACAGATACGCAGTATTTT. It is translated as CASSVTRRSGDSTDTQYF.